This T cell receptor (beta chain) was observed in a study of CD8 T cells in ankylosing spondylitis. This clonotype was recorded many times. Its antigen is not known. Quantitative 5'-RACE with molecular barcodes generated TCR beta libraries. TCRdb re-derived calls from the 5' RACE reads in MiXCR, one entry per CDR3 protein. The sample yields 250,000 to 400,000 distinct CDR3 sequences, around a tenth seen once. Germline V gene data show CDR1 as SGHRS and CDR2 as YFSETQ. The trim removed 2 bases at V and 0 bases at J, leaving 2 bases unmatched. CDR3 length: 15 amino acids. Study-wide results and limits: What seemed typical of ankylosing spondylitis blood was a TCR beta motif built from 7 or 8 highly homologous variants.

This chain links TRBV5-1 with TRBJ2-1; TRBD1 matches at 7 bases. Input material: blood, either unsorted or a sorted T cell fraction (not recorded which). This sequence originates from a female donor with ankylosing spondylitis or in good health (not recorded which). The CDR3 protein is CASSLQGNSYNEQFF. As DNA, the CDR3 is TGCGCCAGCAGCTTACAGGGGAACTCCTACAATGAGCAGTTCTTC.